The source of this T cell receptor (beta chain) is a study of T-cell reconstitution after alpha-beta-depleted transplantation in children. Whole-study findings and limits: It was newly produced T cells that mostly accounted for T-cell counts and diversity one year after transplant. In patients about two months after transplant, alpha-beta T cells reportedly arose from several hundred expanded graft clones.

This clonotype was picked up a small number of times. The antigen is not known. TCRbeta library preparation incorporated unique molecular identifiers. TCRdb reanalysed the PCR reads using MiXCR and keeps one entry per CDR3 protein. Of 100,000 to 130,000 distinct CDR3 sequences in the sample, 5.5% to 6.5% were seen once. The germline V gene has CDR1 MGHRA and CDR2 YSYEKL. The CDR3 extends over 15 amino acids. Unmatched junction bases numbered 6, after V lost 1 base and J lost 4 bases. This specimen consisted of PBMCs, mostly from graft donor cells, obtained 360 days after TCRalphabeta/CD19-depleted stem cell transplant. The receptor's source is a male patient aged 2 to 10 who had a stem cell transplant for acute lymphoblastic leukemia, so the T cells may come from the graft donor. The genes are TRBV4-1 and TRBJ2-7; TRBD2 matches 8 bases. Written as DNA, the CDR3 is TGCGCCAGCAGCCAAGGAATACTAGCGGATTACGAGCAGTACTTC. This sequence encodes CASSQGILADYEQYF.